The T cell receptor beta chain under discussion was sequenced for a study of cytomegalovirus exposure and HLA in healthy donors. Comments on this clone: The target antigen is unknown.

Each of the donors was a healthy bone marrow donor. While unrecorded immune exposures were likely, the donors were nominally healthy when sampled. Notes on the study in general: What was likely a sequencing artifact was a cluster of highly shared sequence variants. V- and J-gene trimming of TCR beta was linked (in a later analysis) to a missense DCLRE1C variant.

PCR used 60 Vbeta primers and 13 Jbeta primers. Here immunoSEQ multiplex PCR was the method, and the copy in TCRdb shows in-frame clones only, minus some. The profile covers tens of thousands of clones, with about 84% appearing a single time and under 7% taken by the ten largest. The sequencing input was PBMCs. The origin of this receptor is a male donor in good health and CMV-seronegative.

DNA of the CDR3: TGTGCCAGCAGCCAAGCCCGGGGGGCTCCCTCCTACGAGCAGTACTTC. Protein sequence: CASSQARGAPSYEQYF. V and J are TRBV4-2 and TRBJ2-7; TRBD2 is a possible D gene (7 bases). V was clipped by 1 base and J by 0 bases, with 13 bases between them. The CDR3 contains 16 residues. Germline V gene lookup returns CDR1 LGHNA and CDR2 YNFKEQ.